This record looks at one T cell receptor (beta chain) sequence and its context. Its specific antigen is unknown. No qualities accompany the bases; no much larger clone lies one base away. This specimen comes from a study of OX40 agonist ivuxolimab in advanced cancers. Concerning the study at large: Ivuxolimab was an agonistic, fully human IgG2 monoclonal antibody directed against OX40 (CD134), a costimulatory receptor. Intravenous ivuxolimab was administered to patients every 2 weeks at six dose levels: 0.01, 0.1, 0.3, 1.5, 3 and 10 mg/kg. Of the 50 to 55 patients in dose escalation, around 20 had hepatocellular carcinoma, some 15 had melanoma, 9 had renal cell carcinoma and 9 had head and neck cancer. In the dose-escalation cohort, roughly 80% of patients were male, and the mean age was approximately 60 years, with a range of about 23 to 90. Prior anti-PD-1, anti-PD-L1 or anti-CTLA-4 therapy was permitted, and checkpoint inhibitors had been received by about 44% of dose-escalation patients. Partial responses were achieved by three dose-escalation patients, of whom one had hepatocellular carcinoma and two had cutaneous melanoma. The point of sequencing TCRbeta in the periphery was to test whether ivuxolimab changed TCR sequence diversity and drove clonal T-cell expansion. The paper covers the monotherapy dose-escalation part of the phase I ivuxolimab trial, which included N of about 50 patients.

For sequencing of the TCRbeta CDR3 region, genomic DNA was extracted from the sorted cells. The immunoSEQ Assay was used to sequence the TCRbeta CDR3 regions. TCRdb limited this immuneACCESS table to in-frame rearrangements with V and J called. A share of clones is missing; checked studies link under half to unresolved V genes, and the rest is unexplained. This sample holds around 80,000 clones; 70% to 85% were observed only once. Under 8% of the sample is held by the ten biggest clonotypes. Counted from cysteine to phenylalanine, this CDR3 has 14 amino acids. Solely the CDR3 DNA is kept, with 42 bases framed from the first base. As encoded in the germline V gene, CDR1 is KGHSH while CDR2 is LQKENI. Cut back by 2 bases and 0 bases, the V and J ends lie 8 bases apart. Results and caveats for the whole study, not just this receptor: The antigen specificity of the clonally expanded peripheral T cells was not determined. In the 0.1-3.0 mg/kg groups, partial responders were among the patients with the lowest normalized peripheral clonal expansion, particularly in CD8+ T cells. At doses from 0.1 to 3.0 mg/kg, clonal expansion was seen in both CD4+ and CD8+ blood T cells between baseline and week 6. After ivuxolimab, expanded clones were on average more numerous among CD8+ T cells than among CD4+ T cells. Low levels of normalized T-cell clonal expansion were also seen in some patients who did not respond.

The trial excluded patients who had a history of autoimmune disease or were on systemic immunosuppression. Peripheral blood for TCR sequencing was collected from all dose cohorts at baseline, on cycle 4 day 1, and on cycle 7 day 1. The samples were drawn from a first-in-human, open-label, multicenter phase I dose-escalation trial of ivuxolimab. Adults with locally advanced or metastatic melanoma, renal cell carcinoma, hepatocellular carcinoma or head and neck squamous cell carcinoma were enrolled in the trial. Before TCR sequencing, CD4+ T cells and CD8+ T cells were sorted from peripheral blood as separate populations.

The V gene is TRBV18 and the J gene is TRBJ2-7; 6 matching bases give a weak D call of TRBD1. The sequencing here drew on CD4+ or CD8+ T cells sorted from blood, taken in a trial of the OX40 agonist ivuxolimab. This sequence was found in an adult with an advanced solid tumor such as melanoma, head and neck, liver or kidney cancer. CDR3 protein: CASSPGQTSYEQYF. The DNA is TGTGCCAGCTCACCAGGACAGACCTCCTACGAGCAGTACTTC.